Included here is one T cell receptor beta chain sequence, with context. J lost 5 bases, V lost 5 bases, and 10 bases had no gene match. CDR1 and CDR2 (germline): SGHAT, FQNNGV. CDR3 size: 17 residues. The PCR was carried out with 60 Vbeta primers and 13 Jbeta primers. Profiled with immunoSEQ multiplex PCR; TCRdb holds only in-frame clones, not every one. This repertoire shows 55,000 or so clones, 73% found once; its top ten account for roughly 3%. These data belong to a study of cytomegalovirus exposure and HLA in healthy donors. Study summary: Counted in an early data release were tens of millions of unique TCRs from HLA-typed donors.

The chain combines TRBV11-2 with TRBJ2-2; the match to TRBD2 covers 11 bases. This TCR came from a man aged 18-30 years in good health and CMV-seronegative. The sequencing input was PBMCs. The CDR3 is CASSHPARTSGTGELFF. As DNA, the CDR3 is TGTGCCAGCAGCCATCCAGCTAGGACTAGCGGGACCGGGGAGCTGTTTTTT.